This T cell receptor beta chain was recorded in a study of graft-versus-host responses after intestinal transplantation. This clone is medium-sized (0.01 to 0.1%). Using immunoSEQ multiplex PCR, the repertoire was profiled, and TCRdb retains in-frame clones only, with some absent. Among several thousand clones listed, roughly 31% were seen once. Plating of roughly 200,000 CFSE-labeled responder cells was done together with roughly 200,000 irradiated, violet-dye-labeled stimulator cells. Germline V gene data show CDR1 as LNHDA and CDR2 as SQIVND (reference sequence). The ends lost 9 bases at V and 5 bases at J; junction bases unmatched: 5. This CDR3 region has 14 residues.

This TCR derives from a human patient who was an organ donor for intestinal transplantation. V gene TRBV19 combines with J gene TRBJ2-1, with 12 nucleotides matching TRBD2. Sequenced here: alloreactive CD8+ T cells from a mixed lymphocyte reaction culture, sampled before transplantation. Subset in this sample: CFSE-low proliferating T cells sorted from roughly six-day pre-transplant mixed lymphocyte reaction (GvH or HvG direction). CDR3 nucleotide sequence: TGTGCCAGCCATGGACTAGCGGGGAACAATGAGCAGTTCTTC. Its translation is CASHGLAGNNEQFF.